This TCR beta chain was profiled in a study of T cell repertoires in cytomegalovirus infection. Study summary: It can be stated that public TCR beta signatures indicated CMV infection as well as a matching HLA type.

TCRdb reprocessed the reads via MiXCR and lists one record per CDR3 protein. Among roughly 600,000 distinct CDR3 sequences, 20% to 25% were seen once, and the ten largest hold 7.5% to 9%. General study findings and limits: The study identified carriers of CMV plus the relevant HLA from cumulative public TCR beta family frequency. The ex vivo response was dominated by HLA-C-restricted CMV-specific TCR beta clonotypes.

This clonotype was picked up a small number of times. Its antigen is unidentified. In germline, CDR1 is MNHEY, CDR2 SMNVEV (reference sequence). V lost 1 base to trimming and J lost 8 bases, with 11 bases between them. The length of the CDR3 is 14 residues. The clonotype was recovered from a human donor in good health (CMV status not recorded). Some clones in this sample may be carry-over from other donors' samples. The chain uses TRBV27 and TRBJ1-4; D remains unclear. The sequenced sample consisted of CD8+ T cells from PBMCs. The CDR3 loop reads CASSLYSLPEKLFF. The CDR3 DNA reads TGTGCCAGCAGTTTATACAGTCTTCCCGAAAAACTGTTTTTT. The variable domain in full, completed from reference TRBV27 and TRBJ1-4, reads EAQVTQNPRYLITVTGKKLTVTCSQNMNHEYMSWYRQDPGLGLRQIYYSMNVEVTDKGDVPEGYKVSRKEKRNFPLILESPSPNQTSLYFCASSLYSLPEKLFFGSGTQLSVL.